This TCR beta chain is drawn from a study of breast tumors, draining lymph nodes, adjacent tissues. Samples came from axillary lymph nodes draining the breast cancer. TCRdb called the multiplex PCR reads again in MiXCR, with one record for every CDR3 protein. The data hold under 250,000 distinct CDR3 sequences, with about 34% observed a single time. Germline CDR1 and CDR2: GTSNPN and SVGIG (reference sequence). The V end lost 2 bases, the J end lost 4 bases, and 11 bases lay between the germline ends. The CDR3 totals 13 residues. This clonotype was detected many times. What was sequenced was axillary lymph node tissue. J is TRBJ2-5 and V is TRBV30; D unclear. The TCR was taken from a female donor with breast cancer. Some clones in this sample may be carry-over from other donors' samples. The CDR3 coding sequence is TGTGCCTGGAGTCAAGCCTTGGGAGAGACCCAGTACTTC. This codes for CAWSQALGETQYF.